This entry concerns a single TCR beta chain. Its target is unknown. Here immunoSEQ multiplex PCR was the method, and the copy in TCRdb shows in-frame clones only, minus some. The table includes tens of thousands of clones, around 90% detected once. The sample is drawn from a study of OX40 agonist ivuxolimab in advanced cancers. Findings and limits, study-wide: There were, on average, more expanded clones in CD8+ T cells than in CD4+. The 0.1-3.0 mg/kg partial responders had among the lowest clonal expansion.

Excluded were patients having autoimmune disease history or systemic immunosuppression. Cycle 7 day 1, cycle 4 day 1, and baseline were the timepoints at which blood was sampled. The CDR3 consists of 15 residues. V lost 0 bases to trimming and J lost 6 bases, with 14 bases between them. Germline values: CDR1 SGDLS, CDR2 YYNGEE. The chain has TRBV9 and TRBJ2-3, with D unresolved. The sequence derives from an adult with an advanced solid tumor such as melanoma, head and neck, liver or kidney cancer. The specimen comprised CD4+ or CD8+ T cells sorted from blood, sampled in a trial of the OX40 agonist ivuxolimab. The CDR3 here is CASSVAGLLSDTQYF. The CDR3, as DNA: TGTGCCAGCAGCGTAGCCGGCCTCCTCTCGGATACGCAGTATTTT.